This T cell receptor (beta chain) was recorded in a study of cytomegalovirus exposure and HLA in healthy donors. Overall study context: A data release that came early held 80 million to 95 million unique TCRs from HLA-typed donors.

J gave up 5 bases and V 4 bases, and 12 bases lay outside the gene matches. There are 18 residues in the CDR3. Per germline, CDR1 SGHDT and CDR2 YYEEEE. The PCR used 60 Vbeta and 13 Jbeta primers. Generated by immunoSEQ multiplex PCR, the TCRdb table keeps only in-frame clones and is missing some. This table has 60,000 or so clones, about three quarters appearing once. Study-wide results and caveats: Available immune exposure information covered CMV serostatus only. In a later analysis, productive TCRs from donors in an Asian-associated ancestry cluster reportedly carried fewer N-insertions than the cohort mean. For TCR beta chains, V- and J-gene trimming was later linked to a missense DCLRE1C variant.

Note on this clone: Antigen specificity is unknown.

The sequenced material came from PBMCs. The rearrangement links TRBV5-6 to TRBJ2-5; 15 bases fit TRBD2. The source of this sequence is a female donor in good health and CMV-seronegative. The CDR3 bases are TGTGCCAGCAGCGCCGGACTAGCGGGGGGGCTGTCGGTGGAGACCCAGTACTTC. It is translated as CASSAGLAGGLSVETQYF.